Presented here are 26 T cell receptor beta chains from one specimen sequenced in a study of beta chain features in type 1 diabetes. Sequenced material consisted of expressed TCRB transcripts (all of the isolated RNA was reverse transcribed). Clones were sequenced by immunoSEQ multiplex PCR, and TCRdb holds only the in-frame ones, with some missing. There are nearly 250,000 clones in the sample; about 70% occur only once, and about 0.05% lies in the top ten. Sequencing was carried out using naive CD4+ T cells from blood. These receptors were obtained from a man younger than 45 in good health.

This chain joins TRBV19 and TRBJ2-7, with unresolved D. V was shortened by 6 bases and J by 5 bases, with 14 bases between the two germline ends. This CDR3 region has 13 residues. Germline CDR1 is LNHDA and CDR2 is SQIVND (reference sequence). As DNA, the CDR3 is TGTGCCAGTAGGGAGTCAAGGCGCGACGAGCAGTACTTC. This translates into CASRESRRDEQYF.

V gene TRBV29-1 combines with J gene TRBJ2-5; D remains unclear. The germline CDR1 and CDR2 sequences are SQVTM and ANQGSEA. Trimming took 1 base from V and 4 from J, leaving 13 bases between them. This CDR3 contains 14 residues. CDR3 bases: TGCAGCGTTGAAGGGAACCAAGGTAGAGAGACCCAGTACTTC. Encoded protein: CSVEGNQGRETQYF.

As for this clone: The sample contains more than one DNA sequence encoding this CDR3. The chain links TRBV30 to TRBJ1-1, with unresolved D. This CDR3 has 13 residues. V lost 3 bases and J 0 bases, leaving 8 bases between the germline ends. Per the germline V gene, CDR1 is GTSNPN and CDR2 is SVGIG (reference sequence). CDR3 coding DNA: TGTGCCTGGAGGCGGCAAATGAACACTGAAGCTTTCTTT. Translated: CAWRRQMNTEAFF.

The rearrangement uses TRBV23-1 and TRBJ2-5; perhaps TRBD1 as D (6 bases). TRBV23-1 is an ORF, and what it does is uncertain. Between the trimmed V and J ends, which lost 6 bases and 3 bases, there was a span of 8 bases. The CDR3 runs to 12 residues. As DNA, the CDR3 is TGCGCCAGCAGGCAGGGGAAAGAGACCCAGTACTTC. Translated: CASRQGKETQYF.

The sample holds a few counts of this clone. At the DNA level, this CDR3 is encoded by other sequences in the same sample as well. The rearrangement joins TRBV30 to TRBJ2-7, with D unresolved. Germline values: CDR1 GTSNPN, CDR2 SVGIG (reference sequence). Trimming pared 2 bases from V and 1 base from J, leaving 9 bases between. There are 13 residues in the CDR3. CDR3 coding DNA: TGTGCCTGGAGTTCAGGCCTATCCTACGAGCAGTACTTC. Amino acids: CAWSSGLSYEQYF.

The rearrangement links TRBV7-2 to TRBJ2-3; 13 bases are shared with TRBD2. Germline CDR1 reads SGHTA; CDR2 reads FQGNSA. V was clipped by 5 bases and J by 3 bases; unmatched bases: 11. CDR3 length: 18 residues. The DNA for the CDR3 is TGTGCCAGCAGCCGGCCTCGACTAGCGGGGGGAGGGACAGATACGCAGTATTTT. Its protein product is CASSRPRLAGGGTDTQYF.

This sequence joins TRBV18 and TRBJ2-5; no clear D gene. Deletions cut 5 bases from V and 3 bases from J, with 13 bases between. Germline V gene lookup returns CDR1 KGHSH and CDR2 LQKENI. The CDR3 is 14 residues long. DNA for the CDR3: TGTGCCAGCTCATCAGGCACTCTGGAAGAGACCCAGTACTTC. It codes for CASSSGTLEETQYF.

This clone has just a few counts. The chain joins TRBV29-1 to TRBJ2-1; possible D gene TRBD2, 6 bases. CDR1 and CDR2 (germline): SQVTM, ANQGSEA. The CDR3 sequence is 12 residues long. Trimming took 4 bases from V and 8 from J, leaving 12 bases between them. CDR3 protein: CSVGQLAYEQFF. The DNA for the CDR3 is TGCAGCGTTGGCCAACTAGCTTATGAGCAGTTCTTC.

CDR3 coding DNA: TGTGCCAGCAGCTTGGTTGATCAGCCCCAGCATTTT. Its translation is CASSLVDQPQHF. The chain combines TRBV5-6 with TRBJ1-5; D remains ambiguous. Deletions cut 0 bases from V and 5 bases from J, with 3 bases between. CDR1 is SGHDT and CDR2 is YYEEEE in the germline V gene. The CDR3 has 12 amino acids.

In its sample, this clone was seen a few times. CDR3 coding DNA: TGCAGCGTTGACACGGGGGCAGAGACCCAGTACTTC. Protein product: CSVDTGAETQYF. This chain links TRBV29-1 with TRBJ2-5; perhaps D is TRBD1 or TRBD2 (6 bases each). Trimming left V 3 bases short and J 4 bases short, with 9 bases between. The germline V gene has CDR1 SQVTM and CDR2 ANQGSEA. The CDR3 consists of 12 residues.

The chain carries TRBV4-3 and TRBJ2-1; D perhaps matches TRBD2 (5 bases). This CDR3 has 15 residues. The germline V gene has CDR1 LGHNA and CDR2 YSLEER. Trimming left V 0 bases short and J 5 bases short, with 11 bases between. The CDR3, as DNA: TGCGCCAGCAGCCAAGAGGCCGGACTGAACAATGAGCAGTTCTTC. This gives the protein CASSQEAGLNNEQFF.

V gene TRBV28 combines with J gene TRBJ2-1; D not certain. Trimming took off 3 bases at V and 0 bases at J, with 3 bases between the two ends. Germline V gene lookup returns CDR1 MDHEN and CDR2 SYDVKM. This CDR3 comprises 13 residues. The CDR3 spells CASSLASYNEQFF. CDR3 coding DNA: TGTGCCAGCAGTTTGGCCTCCTACAATGAGCAGTTCTTC.

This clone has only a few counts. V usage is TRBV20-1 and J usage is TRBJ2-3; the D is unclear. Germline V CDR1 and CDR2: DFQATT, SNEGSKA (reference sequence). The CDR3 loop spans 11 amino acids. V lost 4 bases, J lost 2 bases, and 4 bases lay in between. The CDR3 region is CSATFTDTQYF. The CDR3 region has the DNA TGCAGTGCTACTTTCACAGATACGCAGTATTTT.

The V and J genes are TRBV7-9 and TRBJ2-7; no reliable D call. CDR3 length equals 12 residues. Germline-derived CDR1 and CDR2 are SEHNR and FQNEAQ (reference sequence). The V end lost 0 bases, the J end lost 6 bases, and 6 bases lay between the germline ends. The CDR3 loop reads CASSLAGPEQYF. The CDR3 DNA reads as TGTGCCAGCAGCTTAGCGGGCCCCGAGCAGTACTTC.

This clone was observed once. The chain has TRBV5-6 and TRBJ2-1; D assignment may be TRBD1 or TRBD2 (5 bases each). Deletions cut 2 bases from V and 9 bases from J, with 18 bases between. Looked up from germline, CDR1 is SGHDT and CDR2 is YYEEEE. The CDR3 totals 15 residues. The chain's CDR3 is CASSFVALGRGEQFF. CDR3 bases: TGTGCCAGCAGCTTTGTGGCACTAGGTAGGGGTGAGCAGTTCTTC.

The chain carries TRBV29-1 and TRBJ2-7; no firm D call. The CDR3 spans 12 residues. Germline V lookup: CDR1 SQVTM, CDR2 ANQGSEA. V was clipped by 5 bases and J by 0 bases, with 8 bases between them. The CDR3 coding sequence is TGCAGCGTTCAAGTAGTCTCCTACGAGCAGTACTTC. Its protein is CSVQVVSYEQYF.

CDR3 amino acids: CASSFGAAKETQYF. CDR3 DNA sequence: TGTGCCAGCAGCTTTGGGGCAGCTAAAGAGACCCAGTACTTC. This chain links TRBV7-2 with TRBJ2-5; weak D call: TRBD1 (5 bases). This CDR3 is built from 14 residues. Germline V gene lookup returns CDR1 SGHTA and CDR2 FQGNSA. The V and J ends lost 3 bases and 3 bases respectively, with 11 bases between them.

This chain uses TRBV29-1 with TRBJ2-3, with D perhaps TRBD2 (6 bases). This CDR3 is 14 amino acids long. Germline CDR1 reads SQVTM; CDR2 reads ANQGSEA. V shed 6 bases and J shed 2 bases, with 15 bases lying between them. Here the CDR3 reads CSVPPGGTTDTQYF. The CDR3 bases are TGCAGCGTACCCCCCGGCGGGACCACAGATACGCAGTATTTT.

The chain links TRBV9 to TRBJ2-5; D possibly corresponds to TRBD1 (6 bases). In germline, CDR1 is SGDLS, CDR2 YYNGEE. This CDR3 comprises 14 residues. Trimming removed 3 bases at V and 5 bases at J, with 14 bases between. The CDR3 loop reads CASSAGTLRETQYF. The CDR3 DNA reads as TGTGCCAGCAGCGCCGGGACACTTCGGGAGACCCAGTACTTC.

Written as DNA, the CDR3 is TGTGCCTGGAGGACAGGGCCCTACGAGCAGTACTTC. It translates to CAWRTGPYEQYF. This rearrangement joins TRBV30 to TRBJ2-7; 7 bases align to TRBD1. Losses at the gene ends were 3 bases for V and 2 bases for J; bases not matched to a gene: 1. This CDR3 has 12 residues. Germline V gives CDR1 GTSNPN, CDR2 SVGIG (reference sequence).

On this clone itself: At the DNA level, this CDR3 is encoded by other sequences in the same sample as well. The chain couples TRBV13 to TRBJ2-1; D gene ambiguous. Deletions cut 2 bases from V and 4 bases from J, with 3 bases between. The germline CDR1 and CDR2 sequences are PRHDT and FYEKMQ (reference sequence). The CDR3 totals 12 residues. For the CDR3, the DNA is TGTGCCAGCAGCTTACTGTACAATGAGCAGTTCTTC. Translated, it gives CASSLLYNEQFF.

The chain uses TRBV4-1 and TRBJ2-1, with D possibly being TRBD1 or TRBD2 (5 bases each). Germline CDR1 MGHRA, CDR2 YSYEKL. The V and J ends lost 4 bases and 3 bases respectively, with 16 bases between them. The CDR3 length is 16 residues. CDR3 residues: CASSPGETDLYNEQFF. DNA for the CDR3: TGCGCCAGCAGCCCCGGGGAGACAGACCTCTACAATGAGCAGTTCTTC.

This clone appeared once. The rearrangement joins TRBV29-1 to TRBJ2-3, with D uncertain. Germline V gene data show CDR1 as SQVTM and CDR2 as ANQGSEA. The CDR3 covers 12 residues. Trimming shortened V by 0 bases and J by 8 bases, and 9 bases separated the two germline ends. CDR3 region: CSVEDPRSTQYF. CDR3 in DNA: TGCAGCGTTGAAGATCCTAGGAGTACGCAGTATTTT.

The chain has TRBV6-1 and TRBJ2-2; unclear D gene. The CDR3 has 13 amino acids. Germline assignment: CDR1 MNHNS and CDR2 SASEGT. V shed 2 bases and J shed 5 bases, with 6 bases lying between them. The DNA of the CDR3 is TGTGCCAGCAGTGAAATCGGGACCGGGGAGCTGTTTTTT. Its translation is CASSEIGTGELFF.

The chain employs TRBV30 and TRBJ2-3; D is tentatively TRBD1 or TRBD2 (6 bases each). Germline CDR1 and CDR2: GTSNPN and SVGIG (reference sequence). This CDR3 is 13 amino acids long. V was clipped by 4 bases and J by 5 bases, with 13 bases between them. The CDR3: CAWTGASVDTQYF. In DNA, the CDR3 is TGTGCCTGGACGGGGGCCTCGGTAGATACGCAGTATTTT.

DNA of the CDR3: TGTGCCAGCAGCGTTCTAGCGGGGGCCTACGAGCAGTACTTC. Translating it yields CASSVLAGAYEQYF. The rearrangement links TRBV9 to TRBJ2-7; 10 nucleotides line up with TRBD2. V trimming: 2 bases; J trimming: 2 bases; junction bases outside the gene matches: 1. This CDR3 has 14 residues. The germline V gene has CDR1 SGDLS and CDR2 YYNGEE. Complete variable domain (other parts from reference TRBV9 and TRBJ2-7): DSGVTQTPKHLITATGQRVTLRCSPRSGDLSVYWYQQSLDQGLQFLIQYYNGEERAKGNILERFSAQQFPDLHSELNLSSLELGDSALYFCASSVLAGAYEQYFGPGTRLTVT.